This TCR beta chain was identified during a study of blood T cell repertoires in COVID-19. Sequenced by immunoSEQ multiplex PCR; TCRdb stores in-frame clones only, minus some. The sample contains roughly 150,000 clones, approximately 83% of which appear only once. With 3 bases removed from V and 0 bases from J, the gap between germline ends came to 10 bases. CDR3 length: 16 amino acids. CDR1 and CDR2 (germline): SGHRS, YFSETQ. The J gene is TRBJ2-6, the V gene TRBV5-1, with a possible D match to TRBD1 (6 bases). This clonotype was sampled from a man in his sixties or seventies who had been exposed to COVID-19. The sequenced sample was PBMCs or T cells enriched from blood (not recorded which). CDR3 sequence: CASSWDTDSGANVLTF. CDR3 in DNA: TGCGCCAGCAGCTGGGACACAGACTCTGGGGCCAACGTCCTGACTTTC.